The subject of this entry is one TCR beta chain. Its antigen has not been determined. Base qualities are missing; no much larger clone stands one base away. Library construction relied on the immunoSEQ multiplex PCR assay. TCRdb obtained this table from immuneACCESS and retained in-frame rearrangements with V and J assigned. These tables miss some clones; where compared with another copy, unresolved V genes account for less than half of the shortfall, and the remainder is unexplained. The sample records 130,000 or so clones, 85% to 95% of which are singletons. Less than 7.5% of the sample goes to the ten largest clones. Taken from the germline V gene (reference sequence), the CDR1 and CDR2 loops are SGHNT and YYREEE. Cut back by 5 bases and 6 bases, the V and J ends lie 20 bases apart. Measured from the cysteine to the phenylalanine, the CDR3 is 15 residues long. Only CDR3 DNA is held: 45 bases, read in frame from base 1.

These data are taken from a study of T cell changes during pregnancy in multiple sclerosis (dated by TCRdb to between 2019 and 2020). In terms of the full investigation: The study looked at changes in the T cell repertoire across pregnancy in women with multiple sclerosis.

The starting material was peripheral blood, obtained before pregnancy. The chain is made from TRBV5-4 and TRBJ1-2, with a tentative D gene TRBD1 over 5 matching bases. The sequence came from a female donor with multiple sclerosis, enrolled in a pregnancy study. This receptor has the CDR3 CASSGGGYRRHGYTF. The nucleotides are TGTGCCAGCAGTGGGGGGGGATACAGGCGGCATGGCTACACCTTC.